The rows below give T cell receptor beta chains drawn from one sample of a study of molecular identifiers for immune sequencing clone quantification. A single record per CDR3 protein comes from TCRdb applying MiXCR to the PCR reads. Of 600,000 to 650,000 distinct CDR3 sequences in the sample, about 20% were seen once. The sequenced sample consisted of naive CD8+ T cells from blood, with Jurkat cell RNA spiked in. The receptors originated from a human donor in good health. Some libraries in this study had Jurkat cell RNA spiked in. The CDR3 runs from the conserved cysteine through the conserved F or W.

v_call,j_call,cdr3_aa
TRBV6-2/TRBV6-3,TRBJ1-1,CASRPDRTLEAFF
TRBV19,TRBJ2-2,CASSIDEESTNTGELFF
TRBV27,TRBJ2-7,CASSVGTGVEQYF
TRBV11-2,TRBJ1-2,CASSPLSRGGYGYTF
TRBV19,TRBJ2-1,CASLGTSGTKAGVPGQFF
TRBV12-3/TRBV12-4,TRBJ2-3,CASSLAGPDTQYF
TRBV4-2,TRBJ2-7,CASSQEVGGKGYEQYF
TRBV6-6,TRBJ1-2,CASTRSTDTVNYGYTF
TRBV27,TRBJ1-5,CASSFTGGVQPQHF
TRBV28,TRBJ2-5,CASSPGSGKETQYF
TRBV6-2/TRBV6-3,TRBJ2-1,CASSLRPGAGGYNEQFF
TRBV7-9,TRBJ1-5,CASSLDAPDTNQPQHF